One sample yielded the 17 T cell receptor beta chains listed below, sequenced in a study of OX40 agonist ivuxolimab in advanced cancers. Clones were read by immunoSEQ multiplex PCR, and TCRdb kept only the in-frame ones, dropping some. The sample consists of 61,000 or so clones, 70% to 90% of them appearing once. The sample was CD4+ or CD8+ T cells sorted from blood, taken in a trial of the OX40 agonist ivuxolimab. The source is an adult with an advanced solid tumor such as melanoma, head and neck, liver or kidney cancer.

The chain has TRBV6-1 and TRBJ2-5; 12 nucleotides line up with TRBD2. CDR3 length: 15 amino acids. V lost 5 bases, J lost 4 bases, and 5 bases stayed unmatched. From germline, CDR1 is MNHNS and CDR2 SASEGT. CDR3 sequence (DNA): TGTGCCAGCAGTCCACTAGCGGGGGGAAGAGAGACCCAGTACTTC. Its protein is CASSPLAGGRETQYF.

The J gene is TRBJ1-3, the V gene TRBV18; TRBD1 agrees at 7 bases. CDR1 and CDR2 (germline): KGHSH, LQKENI. CDR3 length: 15 residues. Trimming removed 3 bases from V and 4 bases from J; junction bases left unmatched: 6. CDR3 sequence (DNA): TGTGCCAGCTCACCGGACCGACAGGGAGGAAACACCATATATTTT. Translation gives CASSPDRQGGNTIYF.

This rearrangement joins TRBV5-1 to TRBJ2-5; 7 bases fit TRBD1. After removal of 0 bases from V and 1 base from J, the junction contained 0 bases not matched to a gene. The CDR3 consists of 14 residues. The V gene's germline CDR1 is SGHRS and CDR2 YFSETQ. The CDR3 loop reads CASSLGDSQETQYF. In DNA, the CDR3 is TGCGCCAGCAGCTTGGGGGACAGCCAAGAGACCCAGTACTTC.

The chain is built from TRBV6-1 and TRBJ1-5, with D tentatively TRBD1 (5 bases). The V and J ends lost 3 bases and 4 bases respectively, with 13 bases between them. The germline CDR1 and CDR2 sequences are MNHNS and SASEGT. CDR3 length equals 15 residues. The CDR3: CASSDLSGINQPQHF. CDR3 DNA: TGTGCCAGCAGTGATCTATCAGGGATTAATCAGCCCCAGCATTTT.

The J gene is TRBJ1-5, the V gene TRBV7-9, with 9 nucleotides matching TRBD1. Looked up from germline, CDR1 is SEHNR and CDR2 is FQNEAQ (reference sequence). Trimming at V came to 5 bases and at J to 7 bases, leaving 6 bases not matched to a gene. The CDR3 has 14 residues. The CDR3 is CASSPGTGWQPQHF. The CDR3 DNA reads as TGTGCCAGCAGCCCCGGGACAGGGTGGCAGCCCCAGCATTTT. Combining the CDR3 with reference TRBV7-9 and TRBJ1-5 gives the whole variable domain DTGVSQNPRHKITKRGQNVTFRCDPISEHNRLYWYRQTLGQGPEFLTYFQNEAQLEKSRLLSDRFSAERPKGSFSTLEIQRTEQGDSAMYLCASSPGTGWQPQHFGDGTRLSIL.

This chain uses TRBV9 with TRBJ1-1, with D maybe TRBD1 (6 bases). Trimming stripped 0 bases from V and 0 bases from J, with 15 bases between. The CDR3 runs to 17 residues. CDR1 and CDR2 (germline): SGDLS, YYNGEE. The CDR3 here is CASSVAGGAPMNTEAFF. The DNA for the CDR3 is TGTGCCAGCAGCGTAGCGGGGGGCGCCCCTATGAACACTGAAGCTTTCTTT.

The chain joins TRBV7-2 to TRBJ1-2, with D possibly matching TRBD1 (5 bases). With 1 base removed from V and 2 bases from J, the gap between germline ends came to 11 bases. Germline assignment: CDR1 SGHTA and CDR2 FQGNSA. This CDR3 is 15 amino acids long. CDR3 region: CASSLEQGQNYGYTF. CDR3 nucleotide sequence: TGTGCCAGCAGCTTAGAGCAGGGCCAGAACTATGGCTACACCTTC.

The CDR3 protein is CASSLAARGNYNSPLHF. The CDR3 nucleotides are TGTGCCAGCAGCTTAGCGGCCAGGGGGAACTATAATTCACCCCTCCACTTT. The V call is TRBV7-8, the J call TRBJ1-6, with 7 bases lining up with TRBD1. The CDR3 is made up of 17 amino acids. J lost 3 bases, V lost 0 bases, and 5 bases had no gene match. The germline gives CDR1 SGHVS, CDR2 FQNEAQ.

The chain employs TRBV7-9 and TRBJ2-1; 9 bases match TRBD1. This CDR3 has 16 residues. The germline V gene encodes CDR1 SEHNR and CDR2 FQNEAQ (reference sequence). V lost 3 bases, J lost 8 bases, and 11 bases stayed unmatched. The CDR3 DNA reads TGTGCCAGCAGCTTTGGGACAGGGATGATGAACGATGAGCAGTTCTTC. This encodes CASSFGTGMMNDEQFF.

This sequence joins TRBV28 and TRBJ1-2; D gene uncertain. CDR1 is MDHEN, CDR2 SYDVKM, per germline. The V and J ends lost 2 bases and 2 bases respectively, with 0 bases between them. The CDR3 totals 11 residues. The CDR3 reads CASSLNYGYTF. CDR3 sequence (DNA): TGTGCCAGCAGTTTAAACTATGGCTACACCTTC.

Here the CDR3 DNA reads TGTGCCAGTAGTATCCGGGTAAGGGGGATTAGCAATCAGCCCCAGCATTTT. Its protein is CASSIRVRGISNQPQHF. The chain recombines TRBV19 with TRBJ1-5; D possibly corresponds to TRBD1 (6 bases). Trimming left V 3 bases short and J 0 bases short, with 15 bases between. Germline V gene data show CDR1 as LNHDA and CDR2 as SQIVND (reference sequence). This CDR3 is 17 amino acids long.

The rearrangement links TRBV18 to TRBJ2-1; D is ambiguous. V was clipped by 1 base and J by 5 bases, with 15 bases between them. The CDR3 covers 16 residues. Germline V lookup: CDR1 KGHSH, CDR2 LQKENI. This CDR3 reads CASSPRQSGINNEQFF. The CDR3 DNA reads TGTGCCAGCTCACCACGCCAGAGTGGGATAAACAATGAGCAGTTCTTC.

This clone occurred once. The V and J genes are TRBV4-1 and TRBJ2-7; TRBD1 or TRBD2 may be the D gene (5 bases each). Looked up from germline, CDR1 is MGHRA and CDR2 is YSYEKL. Trimming removed 2 bases from V and 0 bases from J, with 11 bases in between. This CDR3 has 15 residues. The CDR3 reads CASSQRGVSSYEQYF. CDR3 DNA sequence: TGCGCCAGCAGCCAACGGGGCGTAAGCTCCTACGAGCAGTACTTC.

This clone came up a few times. The V and J genes are TRBV18 and TRBJ1-5, with D possibly matching TRBD1 (5 bases). CDR3 length equals 15 residues. V lost 4 bases to trimming and J lost 7 bases, with 17 bases between them. Germline CDR1 is KGHSH and CDR2 is LQKENI. The CDR3 loop is CASSLDGGIRQPQHF. CDR3 in DNA: TGTGCCAGCTCACTAGATGGGGGTATACGGCAGCCCCAGCATTTT.

The chain employs TRBV11-2 and TRBJ2-6; no definite D call. V was shortened by 5 bases and J by 2 bases, with 13 bases between the two germline ends. This CDR3 contains 16 residues. Germline CDR1 is SGHAT and CDR2 is FQNNGV. The CDR3 loop reads CASSKASVPGANVLTF. The CDR3 nucleotides are TGTGCCAGCAGCAAAGCGTCAGTTCCTGGGGCCAACGTCCTGACTTTC.

This clone has only one observation. In DNA form, the CDR3 reads TGTGCCAGCAGCGTGGACAGGGAAGATGAGCAGTTCTTC. This gives the protein CASSVDREDEQFF. The rearrangement links TRBV5-8 to TRBJ2-1; TRBD1 aligns across 8 bases. The CDR3 totals 13 residues. Trimming took 4 bases from V and 8 from J; bases not matched to a gene: 5. The germline V gene has CDR1 SGHTS and CDR2 YDEGEE.

The V and J genes are TRBV2 and TRBJ1-1; D gene uncertain. Trimming left V 1 base short and J 10 bases short, with 16 bases between. The germline CDR1 and CDR2 sequences are SNHLY and FYNNEI. This CDR3 is built from 14 residues. The CDR3 DNA reads TGTGCCAGCAGTGAAGGCGGAGGGCCTAAACGAGCTTTCTTT. Translating it yields CASSEGGGPKRAFF.